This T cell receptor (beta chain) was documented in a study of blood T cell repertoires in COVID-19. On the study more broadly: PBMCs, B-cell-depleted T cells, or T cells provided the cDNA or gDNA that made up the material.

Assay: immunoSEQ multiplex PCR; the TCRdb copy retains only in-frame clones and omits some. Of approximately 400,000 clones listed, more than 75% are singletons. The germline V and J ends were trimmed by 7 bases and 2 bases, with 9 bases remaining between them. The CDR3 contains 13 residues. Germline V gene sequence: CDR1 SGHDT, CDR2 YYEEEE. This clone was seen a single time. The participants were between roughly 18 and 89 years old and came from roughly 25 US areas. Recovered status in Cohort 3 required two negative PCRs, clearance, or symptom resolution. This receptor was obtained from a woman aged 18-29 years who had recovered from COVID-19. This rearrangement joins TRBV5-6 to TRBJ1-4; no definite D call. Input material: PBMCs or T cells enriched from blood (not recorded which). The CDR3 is CASAAGTNEKLFF. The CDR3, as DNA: TGTGCCAGCGCGGCGGGGACTAATGAAAAACTGTTTTTT.